This TCR beta chain emerged from a study of shared clonotypes between healthy human individuals. From CD4+ cells came CD45RA+ naive and CD45RA-negative memory subsets. TCRdb's copy holds only in-frame clones and misses some; the assay was immunoSEQ multiplex PCR. The data contain about 2.5 million clones, roughly 92% of them singletons. In germline, CDR1 is SGHRS, CDR2 YFSETQ. The J segment lost 4 bases and the V segment lost 4 bases, leaving 16 bases of the junction unmatched. The CDR3 is 17 residues long. Sequencing was performed on naive CD4+ T cells from PBMCs. Subset here: CD45RA+ positively selected. The TCR was taken from a man aged 18 to 30 in good health. Some clones in this sample may be carry-over from other donors' samples. The rearrangement uses TRBV5-1 and TRBJ2-5; 7 nucleotides agree with TRBD2. In DNA, the CDR3 is TGCGCCAGCAGCCCGACGACTAGCAGTACTTTCGGAGAGACCCAGTACTTC. Amino acid sequence: CASSPTTSSTFGETQYF.